Here is one TCR beta chain with its context. V shed 5 bases, J shed 7 bases, and the junction held 6 bases outside the gene matches. This CDR3 is built from 13 residues. CDR1 and CDR2 (germline): SGHAT, FQNNGV. This specimen belongs to a study of OX40 agonist ivuxolimab in advanced cancers. The method was immunoSEQ multiplex PCR; TCRdb's version includes in-frame clones alone and lacks a portion of them. The data show 25,000 to 40,000 clones, with more than 70% seen just once and roughly 25% held by the top ten. Sequenced material: CD4+ or CD8+ T cells sorted from blood, taken in a trial of the OX40 agonist ivuxolimab. The source of this sequence is an adult with an advanced solid tumor such as melanoma, head and neck, liver or kidney cancer. The V gene is TRBV11-2, the J gene TRBJ1-2, with 8 bases fitting TRBD1. The CDR3 protein is CASSPDRVGGYTF. The CDR3 nucleotides are TGTGCCAGCAGCCCGGACAGGGTAGGTGGCTACACCTTC.